Included here is one TCR beta chain sequence, with context. The germline CDR1 and CDR2 sequences are SGHRS and YFSETQ. This CDR3 has 13 residues. V was cut by 7 bases and J by 0 bases, with 8 bases left in between. The sample comes from a study of technical replicates of blood from several donors. The assay was immunoSEQ multiplex PCR, and TCRdb's table has in-frame clones only and misses some. The table records 85,000 to 100,000 clones, 95% of them present only once. The TCR sequence derives from a human donor in good health. The chain has TRBV5-1 and TRBJ1-3; a possible D gene is TRBD1 (6 bases). Material: T cells isolated from PBMCs. The CDR3 DNA sequence: TGCGCCAGCTGGGACACCTCTGGAAACACCATATATTTT. Translation: CASWDTSGNTIYF.